This section outlines one TCR beta chain sequence together with its context. Antigen: not known. CD45RO-negative, CCR7-selected cells formed the naive CD8 fraction, which excluded terminally differentiated effector memory CD45RA+ cells. CDR3 length: 14 residues. Trimming removed 4 bases from V and 1 base from J, with 8 bases in between. The germline gives CDR1 SGDLS, CDR2 YYNGEE. The sample is drawn from a study of shared clonotypes between healthy human individuals. Study information: Aged 18 to 49, the donors were a couple of women and a few men. Findings and limits, study-wide: Larger estimated richness was generally seen in naive subsets than in memory subsets.

It was at deep level that the assay was run. Genomic DNA per cell subset filled all wells of several immunoSEQ plates. This table comes from immunoSEQ multiplex PCR, and its TCRdb copy is limited to in-frame clones, with some not included. The table shows fewer than 700,000 clones, with approximately 95% occurring only once. The gene calls are TRBV9 and TRBJ2-2; D is unclear. The receptor's source is a woman aged 25 to 39 in good health. Source material: naive CD8+ T cells sorted from blood. CDR3 amino acids: CASSPVKNTGELFF. In DNA, the CDR3 is TGTGCCAGCAGCCCGGTCAAGAACACCGGGGAGCTGTTTTTT.